This TCR beta chain was captured by sequencing in a study of CD8+CD57+ T cells in acquired aplastic anemia. Only a few counts were recorded for this clonotype. Its specificity is not known. The study's findings and limits: Patients were compared with controls for CD8+ Simpson's diversity, and no significant difference emerged.

Investigators profiled TCR beta VDJ and CDR3 from genomic DNA template. Each CDR3 protein gets one entry after TCRdb re-called the reads with MiXCR. Of about 190,000 distinct CDR3 sequences listed, 48% are singletons. This CDR3 comprises 15 residues. Per the germline V gene, CDR1 is KGHSH and CDR2 is LQKENI. Deletions cut 2 bases from V and 1 base from J, with 9 bases between. CD8+CD57+ cell expansion had been shown by flow cytometry in patients chosen for sequencing. Blood samples were obtained from patients who had received no prior therapy. The TCR was taken from a human donor with aplastic anemia. The V call is TRBV18, the J call TRBJ1-5; D remains unclear. Sequencing input: sorted CD4+, CD8+, or CD8+CD57+ T cells (not recorded which) from PBMCs. In nucleotides, the CDR3 is TGTGCCAGCTCACCAGAGGGATGGAGCAATCAGCCCCAGCATTTT. This sequence encodes CASSPEGWSNQPQHF. Using reference TRBV18 and TRBJ1-5 for the parts outside the CDR3, the full variable domain is NAGVMQNPRHLVRRRGQEARLRCSPMKGHSHVYWYRQLPEEGLKFMVYLQKENIIDESGMPKERFSAEFPKEGPSILRIQQVVRGDSAAYFCASSPEGWSNQPQHFGDGTRLSIL.